The clone carrying this TCR beta chain turned up a few times. The data were taken from a study of blood T cell repertoires in COVID-19. Germline V gene data show CDR1 as MDHEN and CDR2 as SYDVKM. The CDR3 loop spans 14 amino acids. Trimming took off 3 bases at V and 6 bases at J, with 12 bases between the two ends. The data were produced by immunoSEQ multiplex PCR, yet TCRdb's version contains in-frame clones alone and is incomplete. This repertoire shows approximately 200,000 clones, roughly 85% found once; its top ten account for over 15%. The source is a man aged 35 to 55 who had recovered from COVID-19. The chain uses TRBV28 and TRBJ2-1; maybe TRBD2 (6 bases). Sequencing used PBMCs or T cells enriched from blood (not recorded which). The CDR3 DNA reads as TGTGCCAGCAGTTTTGGAGGGGTTGTCAATGAGCAGTTCTTC. Translated: CASSFGGVVNEQFF.